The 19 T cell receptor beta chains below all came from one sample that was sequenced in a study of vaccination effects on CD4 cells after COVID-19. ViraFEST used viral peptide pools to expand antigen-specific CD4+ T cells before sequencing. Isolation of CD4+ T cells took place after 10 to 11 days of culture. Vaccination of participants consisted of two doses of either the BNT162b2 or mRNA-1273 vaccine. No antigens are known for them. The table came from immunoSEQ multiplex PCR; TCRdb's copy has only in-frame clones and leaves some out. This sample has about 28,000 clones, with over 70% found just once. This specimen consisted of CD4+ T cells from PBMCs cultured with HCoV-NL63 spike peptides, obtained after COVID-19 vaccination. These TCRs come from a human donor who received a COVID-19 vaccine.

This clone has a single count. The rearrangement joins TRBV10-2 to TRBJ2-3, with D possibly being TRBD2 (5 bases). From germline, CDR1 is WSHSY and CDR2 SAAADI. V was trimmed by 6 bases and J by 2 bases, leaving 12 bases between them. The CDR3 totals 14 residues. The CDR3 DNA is TGCGCCAGCAGCGGGAATAAGATCACAGATACGCAGTATTTT. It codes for CASSGNKITDTQYF.

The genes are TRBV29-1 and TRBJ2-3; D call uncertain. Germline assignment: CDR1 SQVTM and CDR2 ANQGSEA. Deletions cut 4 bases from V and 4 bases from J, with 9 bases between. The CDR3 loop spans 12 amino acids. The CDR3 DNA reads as TGCAGCGTTGTTCTGGGTGCAGATACGCAGTATTTT. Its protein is CSVVLGADTQYF.

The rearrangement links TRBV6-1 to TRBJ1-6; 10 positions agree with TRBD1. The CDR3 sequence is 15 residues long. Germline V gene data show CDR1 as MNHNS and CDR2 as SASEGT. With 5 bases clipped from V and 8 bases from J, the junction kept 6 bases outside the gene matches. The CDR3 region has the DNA TGTGCCAGCAGTTGGATGGGGACAGGGGATTCACCCCTCCACTTT. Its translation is CASSWMGTGDSPLHF.

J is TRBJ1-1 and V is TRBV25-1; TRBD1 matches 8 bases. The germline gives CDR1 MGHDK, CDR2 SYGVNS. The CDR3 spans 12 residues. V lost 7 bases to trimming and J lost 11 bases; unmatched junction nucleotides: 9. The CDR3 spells CASTRDRGKAFF. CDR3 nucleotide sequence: TGTGCCAGCACTAGAGACAGGGGTAAGGCTTTCTTT.

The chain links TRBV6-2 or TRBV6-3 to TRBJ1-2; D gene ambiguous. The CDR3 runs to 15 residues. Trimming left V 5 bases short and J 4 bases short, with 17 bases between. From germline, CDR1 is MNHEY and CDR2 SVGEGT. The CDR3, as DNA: TGTGCCAGCAGTCTGCCGGGGTCGGGATCCTATGGCTACACCTTC. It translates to CASSLPGSGSYGYTF.

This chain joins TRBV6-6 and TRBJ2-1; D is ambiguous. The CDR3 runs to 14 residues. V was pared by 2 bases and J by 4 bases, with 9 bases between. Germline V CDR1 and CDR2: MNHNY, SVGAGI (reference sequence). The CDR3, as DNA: TGTGCCAGCAGTTACGGGCTAGAATACAATGAGCAGTTCTTC. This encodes CASSYGLEYNEQFF.

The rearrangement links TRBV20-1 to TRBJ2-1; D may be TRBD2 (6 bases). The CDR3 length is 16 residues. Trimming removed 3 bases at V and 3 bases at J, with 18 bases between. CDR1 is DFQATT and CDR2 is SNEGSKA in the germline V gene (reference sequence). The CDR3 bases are TGCAGTGCTAGTGAGCGGACTAATCCCCTCTACAATGAGCAGTTCTTC. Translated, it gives CSASERTNPLYNEQFF.

The CDR3 sequence: CASTQEGFGRRDTEAFF. CDR3 in DNA: TGTGCCAGCACCCAAGAGGGGTTCGGGAGGAGGGACACTGAAGCTTTCTTT. The V call is TRBV2, the J call TRBJ1-1; D perhaps matches TRBD1 (5 bases). V lost 7 bases and J lost 3, with 24 bases in between. The CDR3 length is 17 residues. Germline V gene lookup returns CDR1 SNHLY and CDR2 FYNNEI.

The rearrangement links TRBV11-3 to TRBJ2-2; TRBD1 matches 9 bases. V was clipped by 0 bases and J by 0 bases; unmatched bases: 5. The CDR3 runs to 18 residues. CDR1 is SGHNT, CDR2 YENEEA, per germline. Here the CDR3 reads CASSLEGQGYANTGELFF. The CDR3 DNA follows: TGTGCCAGCAGCTTAGAGGGACAGGGCTATGCGAACACCGGGGAGCTGTTTTTT.

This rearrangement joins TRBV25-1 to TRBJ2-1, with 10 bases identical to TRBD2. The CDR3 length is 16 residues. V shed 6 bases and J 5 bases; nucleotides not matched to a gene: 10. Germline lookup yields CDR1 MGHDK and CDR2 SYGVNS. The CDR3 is CASSPRLAGADNEQFF. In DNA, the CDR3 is TGTGCCAGCAGCCCAAGGCTAGCGGGAGCGGACAATGAGCAGTTCTTC.

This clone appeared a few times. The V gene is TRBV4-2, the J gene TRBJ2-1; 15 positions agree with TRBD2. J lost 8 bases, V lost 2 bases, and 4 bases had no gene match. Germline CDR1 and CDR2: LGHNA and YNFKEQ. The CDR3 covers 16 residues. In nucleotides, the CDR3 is TGTGCCAGCAGCCAACGGACTAGCGGGAGGGCCGATGAGCAGTTCTTC. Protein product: CASSQRTSGRADEQFF.

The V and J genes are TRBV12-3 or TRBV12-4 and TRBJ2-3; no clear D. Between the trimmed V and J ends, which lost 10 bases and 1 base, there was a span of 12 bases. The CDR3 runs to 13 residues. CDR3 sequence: CATTMRGTDTQYF. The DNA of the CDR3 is TGTGCCACCACCATGCGAGGCACAGATACGCAGTATTTT.

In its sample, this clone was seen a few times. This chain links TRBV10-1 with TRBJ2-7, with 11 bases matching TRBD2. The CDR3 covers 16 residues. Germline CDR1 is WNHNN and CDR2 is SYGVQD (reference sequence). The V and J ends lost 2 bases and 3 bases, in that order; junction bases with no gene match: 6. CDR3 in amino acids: CASSERGSGRDYEQYF. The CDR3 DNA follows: TGCGCCAGCAGTGAGAGGGGTAGCGGGAGGGACTACGAGCAGTACTTC.

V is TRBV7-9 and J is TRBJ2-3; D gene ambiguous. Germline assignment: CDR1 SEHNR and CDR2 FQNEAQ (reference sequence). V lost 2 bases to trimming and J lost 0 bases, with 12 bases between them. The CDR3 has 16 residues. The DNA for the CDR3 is TGTGCCAGCAGCTTACAGCTAGTCCTAAGCACAGATACGCAGTATTTT. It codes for CASSLQLVLSTDTQYF.

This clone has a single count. This CDR3 reads CASSDNPNEKLFF. Here the CDR3 DNA reads TGTGCCAGCAGCGACAATCCGAATGAAAAACTGTTTTTT. The chain uses TRBV6-2 or TRBV6-3 and TRBJ1-4; no reliable D call. Germline V gene sequence: CDR1 MNHEY, CDR2 SVGEGT. The CDR3 is 13 residues long. V shed 6 bases and J shed 5 bases, with 10 bases lying between them.

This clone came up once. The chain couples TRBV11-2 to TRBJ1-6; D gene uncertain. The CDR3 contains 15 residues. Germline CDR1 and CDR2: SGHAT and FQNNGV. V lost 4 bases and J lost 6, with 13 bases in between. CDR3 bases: TGTGCCAGCAGCTCTTCCACCTCTTTTAATTCACCCCTCCACTTT. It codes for CASSSSTSFNSPLHF.

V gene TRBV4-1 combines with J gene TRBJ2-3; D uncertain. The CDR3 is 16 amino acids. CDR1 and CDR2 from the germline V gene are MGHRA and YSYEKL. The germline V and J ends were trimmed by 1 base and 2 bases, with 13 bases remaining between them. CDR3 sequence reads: CASSQVDLGFTDTQYF. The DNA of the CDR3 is TGCGCCAGCAGCCAAGTTGATCTCGGATTCACAGATACGCAGTATTTT.

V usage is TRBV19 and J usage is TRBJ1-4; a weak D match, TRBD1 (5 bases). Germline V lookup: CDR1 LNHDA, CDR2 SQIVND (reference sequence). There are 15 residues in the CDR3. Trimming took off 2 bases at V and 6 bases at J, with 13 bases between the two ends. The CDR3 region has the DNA TGTGCCAGTAGTATAAGCGGACATACTTATGAAAAACTGTTTTTT. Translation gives CASSISGHTYEKLFF.

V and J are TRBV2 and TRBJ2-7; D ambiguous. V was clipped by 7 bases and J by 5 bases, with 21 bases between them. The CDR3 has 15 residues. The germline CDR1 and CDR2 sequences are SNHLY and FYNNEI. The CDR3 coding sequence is TGTGCCAGCAAGAAAGAGACGGCCGGAAGAGACGAGCAGTACTTC. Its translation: CASKKETAGRDEQYF.